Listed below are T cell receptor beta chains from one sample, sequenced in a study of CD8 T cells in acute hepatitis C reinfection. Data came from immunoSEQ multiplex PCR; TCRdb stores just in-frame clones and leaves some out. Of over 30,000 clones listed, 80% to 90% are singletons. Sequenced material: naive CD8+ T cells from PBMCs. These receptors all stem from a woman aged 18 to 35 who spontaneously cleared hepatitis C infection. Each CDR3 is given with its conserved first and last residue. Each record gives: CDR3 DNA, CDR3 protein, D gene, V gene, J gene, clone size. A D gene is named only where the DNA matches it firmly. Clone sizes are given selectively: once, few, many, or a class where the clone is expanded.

CDR3nt: TGCGCCAGCAGCTTGGGAACGGGTGAGCAGTTCTTC; CDR3aa: CASSLGTGEQFF; d_gene: NA; v_gene: TRBV5-1; j_gene: TRBJ2-1; abundance: NA
CDR3nt: TGCAGCGTACACCGATTCGGACTAGCGGCCTACAATGAGCAGTTCTTC; CDR3aa: CSVHRFGLAAYNEQFF; d_gene: TRBD2; v_gene: TRBV29-1; j_gene: TRBJ2-1; abundance: NA
CDR3nt: TGTGCCAGCAGTCCGGGACTAGCATACGAGCAGTACTTC; CDR3aa: CASSPGLAYEQYF; d_gene: TRBD2; v_gene: TRBV14; j_gene: TRBJ2-7; abundance: once
CDR3nt: TGTGCCAGCAGCTTGGGACTAGCGGGATACTACGAGCAGTACTTC; CDR3aa: CASSLGLAGYYEQYF; d_gene: TRBD2; v_gene: TRBV7-2; j_gene: TRBJ2-7; abundance: NA
CDR3nt: TGCGCCAGCAGCTTGGAAGGGCCGCCAGATACGCAGTATTTT; CDR3aa: CASSLEGPPDTQYF; d_gene: NA; v_gene: TRBV5-1; j_gene: TRBJ2-3; abundance: NA
CDR3nt: TGTGCCAGCGAAAGAGGAGGCTCCTACAATGAGCAGTTCTTC; CDR3aa: CASERGGSYNEQFF; d_gene: NA; v_gene: TRBV6-1; j_gene: TRBJ2-1; abundance: NA
CDR3nt: TGTGCCTGGAGGGAGGGAGCGGGAGGGGACAATGAGCAGTTCTTC; CDR3aa: CAWREGAGGDNEQFF; d_gene: TRBD2; v_gene: TRBV30; j_gene: TRBJ2-1; abundance: NA
CDR3nt: TGCGCCAGCAGCCTCGGGACTAGCGGTACATACGAGCAGTACTTC; CDR3aa: CASSLGTSGTYEQYF; d_gene: TRBD2; v_gene: TRBV4-1; j_gene: TRBJ2-7; abundance: NA
CDR3nt: TGTGCCAGCAGCTTGTGGGGGGAGACTGAAGCTTTCTTT; CDR3aa: CASSLWGETEAFF; d_gene: NA; v_gene: TRBV5-4; j_gene: TRBJ1-1; abundance: NA
CDR3nt: TGTGCCAGCAGCTACCAAAATCAGCCCCAGCATTTT; CDR3aa: CASSYQNQPQHF; d_gene: NA; v_gene: TRBV5-6; j_gene: TRBJ1-5; abundance: NA
CDR3nt: TGTGCCAGCAGCGATGAGCGGTCCCGCGGGGTTACAGATACGCAGTATTTT; CDR3aa: CASSDERSRGVTDTQYF; d_gene: NA; v_gene: TRBV11-2; j_gene: TRBJ2-3; abundance: NA
CDR3nt: TGTGCCATCCGAGGGGGGGACACTGAAGCTTTCTTT; CDR3aa: CAIRGGDTEAFF; d_gene: NA; v_gene: TRBV10-3; j_gene: TRBJ1-1; abundance: NA
CDR3nt: TGTGCCAGTAATGGGAGAGACCACGAGCAGTACTTC; CDR3aa: CASNGRDHEQYF; d_gene: NA; v_gene: TRBV19; j_gene: TRBJ2-7; abundance: NA
CDR3nt: TGTGCCAGCACCCCTCAGGGGGGCGGCTACACCTTC; CDR3aa: CASTPQGGGYTF; d_gene: TRBD1; v_gene: TRBV7-9; j_gene: TRBJ1-2; abundance: NA
CDR3nt: TGTGCCAGCAGCCCTGGACTAGCGGGGGAAGATACGCAGTATTTT; CDR3aa: CASSPGLAGEDTQYF; d_gene: TRBD2; v_gene: TRBV13; j_gene: TRBJ2-3; abundance: NA
CDR3nt: TGCGCCAGCAGCCAAGACGTGGAGGGTAAGGACACTGAAGCTTTCTTT; CDR3aa: CASSQDVEGKDTEAFF; d_gene: NA; v_gene: TRBV4-1; j_gene: TRBJ1-1; abundance: NA
CDR3nt: TGCGCCAGCAGCCAAGTTGGGAGCTCCTACAATGAGCAGTTCTTC; CDR3aa: CASSQVGSSYNEQFF; d_gene: NA; v_gene: TRBV4-1; j_gene: TRBJ2-1; abundance: NA
CDR3nt: TGTGCCAGCAGTCCCACAGGGGCTGAAGCGGATACGCAGTATTTT; CDR3aa: CASSPTGAEADTQYF; d_gene: TRBD1; v_gene: TRBV28; j_gene: TRBJ2-3; abundance: NA
CDR3nt: TGTGCCAGCAGTTTTCCGGACAGGGGCGGTGAAAAACTGTTTTTT; CDR3aa: CASSFPDRGGEKLFF; d_gene: TRBD1; v_gene: TRBV25-1; j_gene: TRBJ1-4; abundance: NA
CDR3nt: TGTGCCAGCAGAACCCTCTCCGGGGGAGCTTTCTTT; CDR3aa: CASRTLSGGAFF; d_gene: NA; v_gene: TRBV27; j_gene: TRBJ1-1; abundance: few
CDR3nt: TGCGCCAGCAGTATGAGCACGCCCTACGAGCAGTACTTC; CDR3aa: CASSMSTPYEQYF; d_gene: NA; v_gene: TRBV5-1; j_gene: TRBJ2-7; abundance: NA
CDR3nt: TGTGCCAGCAGCTTACTGGGACAGGGAAAGGGCAATGAGCAGTTCTTC; CDR3aa: CASSLLGQGKGNEQFF; d_gene: TRBD1; v_gene: TRBV7-9; j_gene: TRBJ2-1; abundance: NA
CDR3nt: TGTGCCAGCAGCCAAGATTGGATGACTAGTACGCAGTATTTT; CDR3aa: CASSQDWMTSTQYF; d_gene: NA; v_gene: TRBV14; j_gene: TRBJ2-3; abundance: NA
CDR3nt: TGCGCCAGCAGCCAAGACGAGGGAAGTGAGCAGTTCTTC; CDR3aa: CASSQDEGSEQFF; d_gene: NA; v_gene: TRBV4-1; j_gene: TRBJ2-1; abundance: NA
CDR3nt: TGTGCCAGCAGCGTAGCCGGTCTCCGGAGGAGCATTCAGTACTTC; CDR3aa: CASSVAGLRRSIQYF; d_gene: NA; v_gene: TRBV9; j_gene: TRBJ2-4; abundance: NA
CDR3nt: TGTGCCAGCAGTTACTCTCGGAACTACGAGCAGTACTTC; CDR3aa: CASSYSRNYEQYF; d_gene: NA; v_gene: TRBV6-5; j_gene: TRBJ2-7; abundance: NA
CDR3nt: TGTGCCAGCAGCTTAGAGGGCCAAGAGGGCTACACCTTC; CDR3aa: CASSLEGQEGYTF; d_gene: NA; v_gene: TRBV7-9; j_gene: TRBJ1-2; abundance: NA
CDR3nt: TGCGCCAGCAGCCATAGAGGGAGCTACGAGCAGTACTTC; CDR3aa: CASSHRGSYEQYF; d_gene: NA; v_gene: TRBV4-1; j_gene: TRBJ2-7; abundance: NA
CDR3nt: TGCAGCGTTGAATTCGGAGGGACCAGGTACAATGAGCAGTTCTTC; CDR3aa: CSVEFGGTRYNEQFF; d_gene: NA; v_gene: TRBV29-1; j_gene: TRBJ2-1; abundance: NA
CDR3nt: TGTGCCAGTATTCGGACAGGGGGGACGTATCAGCCCCAGCATTTT; CDR3aa: CASIRTGGTYQPQHF; d_gene: TRBD1; v_gene: TRBV19; j_gene: TRBJ1-5; abundance: NA
CDR3nt: TGCGCCAGCAGCCAAGATGACGCTGAGAGGGGCCCATACAATGAGCAGTTCTTC; CDR3aa: CASSQDDAERGPYNEQFF; d_gene: NA; v_gene: TRBV4-1; j_gene: TRBJ2-1; abundance: NA
CDR3nt: TGCAGCGTTGACGAGGGGACGGGTTTAGGCGAGCAGTACTTC; CDR3aa: CSVDEGTGLGEQYF; d_gene: NA; v_gene: TRBV29-1; j_gene: TRBJ2-7; abundance: once
CDR3nt: TGTGCCAGCAGCACGGGACAGGGAGGGGAAAAACTGTTTTTT; CDR3aa: CASSTGQGGEKLFF; d_gene: TRBD1; v_gene: TRBV5-4; j_gene: TRBJ1-4; abundance: NA
CDR3nt: TGTGCCACCAGCAGGAGATCCGGACAGCCCAATCAGCCCCAGCATTTT; CDR3aa: CATSRRSGQPNQPQHF; d_gene: NA; v_gene: TRBV15; j_gene: TRBJ1-5; abundance: NA
CDR3nt: TGTGCCAGCAGGATCCGGAAAGGAGGTTTCACTGAAGCTTTCTTT; CDR3aa: CASRIRKGGFTEAFF; d_gene: NA; v_gene: TRBV6-5; j_gene: TRBJ1-1; abundance: NA
CDR3nt: TGCGCCAGCAGCCAAGTGCGTCGACTGACCTCCTACAATGAGCAGTTCTTC; CDR3aa: CASSQVRRLTSYNEQFF; d_gene: NA; v_gene: TRBV4-1; j_gene: TRBJ2-1; abundance: NA
CDR3nt: TGCAGCGTTGAGGCGGGAGCAAAAAATCCCTACGAGCAGTACTTC; CDR3aa: CSVEAGAKNPYEQYF; d_gene: TRBD2; v_gene: TRBV29-1; j_gene: TRBJ2-7; abundance: NA
CDR3nt: TGTGCCAGCCGACGATTTACAGGGACGAATGAATACGAGCAGTACTTC; CDR3aa: CASRRFTGTNEYEQYF; d_gene: NA; v_gene: TRBV7-9; j_gene: TRBJ2-7; abundance: NA
CDR3nt: TGTGCCAGCAGCTTTTCGGGACTATACAGCACAGATACGCAGTATTTT; CDR3aa: CASSFSGLYSTDTQYF; d_gene: TRBD2; v_gene: TRBV5-6; j_gene: TRBJ2-3; abundance: NA
CDR3nt: TGTGCCAGCAGCCTCGGGGGCTATGGCTACACCTTC; CDR3aa: CASSLGGYGYTF; d_gene: NA; v_gene: TRBV5-6; j_gene: TRBJ1-2; abundance: once
CDR3nt: TGTGCCAGCAGCGCAGTAGTCGGCCACCTCTACGAGCAGTACTTC; CDR3aa: CASSAVVGHLYEQYF; d_gene: NA; v_gene: TRBV2; j_gene: TRBJ2-7; abundance: NA
CDR3nt: TGTGCCAGCAGCCAAGATGGTCACAGAGCTTTCTTT; CDR3aa: CASSQDGHRAFF; d_gene: NA; v_gene: TRBV4-2; j_gene: TRBJ1-1; abundance: NA
CDR3nt: TGCGCCAGCAGCTTGTCCTGGGACTTGGGGAATGAGCAGTTCTTC; CDR3aa: CASSLSWDLGNEQFF; d_gene: NA; v_gene: TRBV5-1; j_gene: TRBJ2-1; abundance: NA
CDR3nt: TGCAGTGCTAGTCGGGGGAACGAGCAGTACTTC; CDR3aa: CSASRGNEQYF; d_gene: NA; v_gene: TRBV20-1; j_gene: TRBJ2-7; abundance: NA
CDR3nt: TGTGCCCGAGCAGGGGGTGACACTGAAGCTTTCTTT; CDR3aa: CARAGGDTEAFF; d_gene: TRBD1; v_gene: TRBV13; j_gene: TRBJ1-1; abundance: NA
CDR3nt: TGTGCCAGCAGCTTACTAGGGCATAATGAAAAACTGTTTTTT; CDR3aa: CASSLLGHNEKLFF; d_gene: NA; v_gene: TRBV7-9; j_gene: TRBJ1-4; abundance: NA
CDR3nt: TGTGCCAGCAGCGGACCGACCCAGGGCGGGAGGGCCGCCGGGGAGCTGTTTTTT; CDR3aa: CASSGPTQGGRAAGELFF; d_gene: TRBD2; v_gene: TRBV13; j_gene: TRBJ2-2; abundance: NA
CDR3nt: TGTGCCAGCAGGGAGGGACAGGTGCCTGGTCAGGCTTTCTTT; CDR3aa: CASREGQVPGQAFF; d_gene: TRBD1; v_gene: TRBV28; j_gene: TRBJ1-1; abundance: NA
CDR3nt: TGTGCCAGCAGCCAAGAAAGTAACAGCTACGAGCAGTACTTC; CDR3aa: CASSQESNSYEQYF; d_gene: NA; v_gene: TRBV4-2; j_gene: TRBJ2-7; abundance: NA
CDR3nt: TGTGCCAGCAGCGAGGCGCGGGATGAGCAGTTCTTC; CDR3aa: CASSEARDEQFF; d_gene: NA; v_gene: TRBV9; j_gene: TRBJ2-1; abundance: NA
CDR3nt: TGTGCCAGCAGTGAACTAGCGGGAGGACTAGTTTCGGATACGCAGTATTTT; CDR3aa: CASSELAGGLVSDTQYF; d_gene: TRBD2; v_gene: TRBV2; j_gene: TRBJ2-3; abundance: NA
CDR3nt: TGTGCCAGCAGCCCACCAACTAGCGGGGGTAACGAGCAGTACTTC; CDR3aa: CASSPPTSGGNEQYF; d_gene: TRBD2; v_gene: TRBV7-2; j_gene: TRBJ2-7; abundance: NA
CDR3nt: TGTGCCAGCAGCTTGGGGTCTTACAATGAGCAGTTCTTC; CDR3aa: CASSLGSYNEQFF; d_gene: NA; v_gene: TRBV5-6; j_gene: TRBJ2-1; abundance: NA
CDR3nt: TGTGCCAGCAGCTTAGAACAGATGAACACCGGGGAGCTGTTTTTT; CDR3aa: CASSLEQMNTGELFF; d_gene: NA; v_gene: TRBV7-8; j_gene: TRBJ2-2; abundance: NA
CDR3nt: TGTGCCAGGACCGGGACTAGCAGCGTTCAGTCTGCAGATACGCAGTATTTT; CDR3aa: CARTGTSSVQSADTQYF; d_gene: TRBD2; v_gene: TRBV2; j_gene: TRBJ2-3; abundance: NA
CDR3nt: TGTGCCAGCACCCGAGGGTTGTTAGCGGGAGGGCCGAATACGCAGTATTTT; CDR3aa: CASTRGLLAGGPNTQYF; d_gene: TRBD2; v_gene: TRBV7-9; j_gene: TRBJ2-3; abundance: NA
CDR3nt: TGTGCCAGCAGTGGAGGAGATTTAGGCAATCAGCCCCAGCATTTT; CDR3aa: CASSGGDLGNQPQHF; d_gene: NA; v_gene: TRBV2; j_gene: TRBJ1-5; abundance: NA